This TCR beta chain was identified in a study of CD8 T cells in Susac syndrome. Study results and limitations: Expansion of Susac CD8+ clones peaked in TEMRA cells and in active patients.

Reverse transcription of about 0.45 to 1 ug RNA was carried out with random hexamers. TCRdb independently ran MiXCR on the immunoSEQ multiplex PCR reads; one entry per CDR3 protein. This sample carries about 100,000 distinct CDR3 sequences, 95% of them seen once, and the ten largest clones take 0.3%. TCR beta sequencing was performed on blood CD8+ and CD4+ T cells. Diagnostic criteria defined recently for definite or probable disease were met by the Susac syndrome patients. Trimming removed 4 bases at V and 2 bases at J, with 7 bases between. This CDR3 contains 12 residues. Per the germline V gene, CDR1 is SQVTM and CDR2 is ANQGSEA. For this clonotype: The antigen is not known.

The chain combines TRBV29-1 with TRBJ2-3; D gene uncertain. What was sequenced was CD8+ T cells from PBMCs. The receptor was isolated from a human donor with Susac syndrome. The CDR3, as DNA: TGCAGCGTTGTTTTCCCCACAGATACGCAGTATTTT. Translated: CSVVFPTDTQYF.